The 3 T cell receptor beta chains reported below all come from one sample, sequenced in a study of response to subunit inactivated influenza vaccine. Via MiXCR, TCRdb re-called the RT-PCR reads, giving one row per CDR3 protein. Of just under 550,000 distinct CDR3 sequences in the sample, roughly 25% are singletons; the top ten hold under 3.5%. The same sample was also studied in work on T cells expressing NK-cell markers. From that study: TCR beta cDNA was generated via 5'RACE template switching incorporating UMIs.

The sequences come from CD4+ T cells sorted from PBMCs, collected roughly 13 days after vaccination. The receptors originated from a man between 45 and 60 years old who received an inactivated influenza vaccine.

The V call is TRBV11-3, the J call TRBJ2-1, with 10 bases fitting TRBD1. Trimming removed 5 bases from V and 8 bases from J; junction bases left unmatched: 3. Per germline, CDR1 SGHNT and CDR2 YENEEA. The CDR3 covers 13 residues. This chain's CDR3 is CASSTDRGHEQFF. The CDR3, as DNA: TGTGCCAGCAGCACCGACAGGGGGCATGAGCAGTTCTTC.

This chain uses TRBV29-1 with TRBJ1-1; a weak D match, TRBD1 (5 bases). In germline, CDR1 is SQVTM, CDR2 ANQGSEA. CDR3 length: 16 residues. V lost 8 bases and J lost 4, with 26 bases in between. The CDR3, as DNA: TGCAGCATCACGCGAGGGACTTTTTCAGGAGGCACTGAAGCTTTCTTT. The encoded protein is CSITRGTFSGGTEAFF. Complete variable domain (other parts from reference TRBV29-1 and TRBJ1-1): SAVISQKPSRDICQRGTSLTIQCQVDSQVTMMFWYRQQPGQSLTLIATANQGSEATYESGFVIDKFPISRPNLTFSTLTVSNMSPEDSSIYLCSITRGTFSGGTEAFFGQGTRLTVV.

This rearrangement joins TRBV5-1 to TRBJ2-4; D may correspond to TRBD1 or TRBD2 (5 bases each). This CDR3 region has 13 residues. Germline values: CDR1 SGHRS, CDR2 YFSETQ. V was pared by 4 bases and J by 8 bases, with 13 bases between. The CDR3 sequence is CASSRRGDDIQYF. In nucleotides, the CDR3 is TGCGCCAGCAGCCGTCGAGGGGACGACATTCAGTACTTC.